This entry is about one T cell receptor beta chain. Ten or more counts support this clonotype. The clone's antigen remains unknown. Base qualities were left out, and no much larger clone turns up one base away. The cysteine opens and the phenylalanine closes a CDR3 of 16 amino acids. The retained sequence is limited to the CDR3, 48 bases, with the frame set at the first base. From the germline V gene, CDR1 is LGHNA and CDR2 is YSLEER. Trimming takes 0 bases from V and 3 bases from J, and the germline ends sit 14 bases apart. This specimen's time point label, interpreted: healthy volunteer bleed at 2 weeks. Total RNA was extracted from unfractionated whole blood that had been collected in Tempus Blood RNA tubes. As TCR sequencing controls, four or five healthy volunteers were used, with blood taken at day 0, 2 weeks and 6 weeks. The library was built by means of RACE. Sequenced using a NextSeq 500. During library preparation, unique molecular identifiers were attached to individual cDNA molecules so that TCRs could be counted in a quantitative, reproducible way. In the authors' own workflow: Samples had a median of 95,638 TCRs, with a range from 23,224 to 690,600. V, J and CDR3 annotation of the TCR reads was carried out using the Decombinator software suite. For PS versus PT1 abundance plots, all samples were subsampled to the same number of TCRs (28,000). Expanded TCRs were defined as absent before sensitization and observed at least eight times at the 2-week time point. TCRdb reprocessed the public reads (quality trimming at Q25 with fastp, clone calling with MiXCR) and kept in-frame beta chains. Rows are combined by CDR3 protein, so each entry shows the most common genes and DNA. The V and J calls were not made by the authors but by TCRdb's processing. The sample records tens of thousands of distinct CDR3 sequences, around 4.5% of which are singletons. Of the sample, 1.5% to 2% falls within the top ten clones.

The source of the sample is a study of human T cells and chemical hapten exposure (dated by TCRdb to the early 2020s). For the wider study: The libraries were sequenced as a pool, and the TCR yield per sample differed mostly because of small variations in library volumes within the pool. In alopecia patients, the study followed how the peripheral blood TCR repertoire changed in vivo over primary and secondary sensitization to diphenylcyclopropenone (DPC), a hapten. Both TCR alpha and TCR beta chains were sequenced from each blood RNA sample.

Overall study outcomes, separate from this receptor: DPC sensitization did not change the number of TCRs with a frequency above 1 in 1000, and there was no evidence of changes in global repertoire structure. After repeated subsampling, the strength of the expansion versus patch-test correlation and the threshold at which it became significant changed.

The sequence came from a female donor in good health. Some clones in this sample may be carry-over from other donors' samples. The chain joins TRBV4-3 to TRBJ1-1; the D gene remains uncertain. Specimen: whole blood. The CDR3 amino acid sequence is: CASSQDSSGYYTEAFF. The nucleotide sequence reads as follows: TGCGCCAGCAGCCAAGACTCCTCCGGATATTACACTGAAGCTTTCTTT.